This T cell receptor beta chain was sequenced in a study of Ad26.COV2.S vaccination and SARS-CoV-2 variants. Stated treatment: over 15 received Ad26.COV2.S at low or high dose, single or two shots; 5 received placebo; per-sample allocation not given. Samples came from day 63 after the first vaccine or placebo injection. Within Boston, the person who donated was an adult of 18-55 years. This clone was counted between two and nine times. Produced via immunoSEQ multiplex PCR; TCRdb's table is partial and in-frame only. The sample consists of 300,000 to 400,000 clones, approximately 80% of them appearing once. The CDR3 covers 12 residues. Trimming pared 6 bases from V and 14 bases from J, leaving 16 bases between.

This chain joins TRBV12-3 or TRBV12-4 and TRBJ2-2; D may be TRBD1 or TRBD2 (6 bases each). This receptor was obtained from a person aged 18 to 59 who received the Ad26.COV2.S COVID-19 vaccine or a placebo. The sample here was peripheral blood, taken in a trial of Ad26.COV2.S vaccine versus placebo. The CDR3 DNA reads TGTGCCAGCAGACCCGAGGGGGGATTTCTGTTTTTT. As protein: CASRPEGGFLFF.